These 24 T cell receptor beta chains share one sample of origin, sequenced in a study of T cell changes during pregnancy in multiple sclerosis (dated by TCRdb to 2018 to 2020). Receptors were amplified or captured by the immunoSEQ multiplex PCR assay. As stored in TCRdb, this immuneACCESS dataset retains in-frame rearrangements with V and J assigned. A fraction of the clones does not appear; measured against another copy, unresolved V genes explain less than half of the discrepancy, and the remainder lacks a known reason. The sample table lists 90,000 or so clones, about 89% of them with a count of one. The ten largest clones take up 3.5% to 4% of the sample. The specimen comprised PBMCs, sampled in the first trimester of pregnancy. These receptor sequences come from a female donor in good health, serving as a control in a pregnancy study. Some clones in this sample may be carry-over from other donors' samples.

This chain links TRBV27 with TRBJ2-2, with D perhaps matching TRBD2 (6 bases). CDR3 length: 14 residues. CDR1 is MNHEY and CDR2 is SMNVEV in the germline V gene (reference sequence). Trimming removed 9 bases from V and 1 base from J, with 12 bases in between. CDR3 nucleotide sequence: TGTGCCAGTAGGGCGGGGAGGAACACCGGGGAGCTGTTTTTT. Protein sequence: CASRAGRNTGELFF.

There are a few counts of this clone. The chain is built from TRBV2 and TRBJ1-1, with 9 bases lining up with TRBD1. Germline CDR1 is SNHLY and CDR2 is FYNNEI. Unmatched junction bases numbered 5, after V lost 9 bases and J lost 3 bases. This CDR3 is 13 amino acids long. The CDR3 sequence: CAREDRGDTEAFF. The CDR3 bases are TGTGCCAGAGAGGACAGGGGAGACACTGAAGCTTTCTTT.

V and J are TRBV7-9 and TRBJ1-2; 9 positions agree with TRBD1. Germline V gives CDR1 SEHNR, CDR2 FQNEAQ (reference sequence). The CDR3 length is 16 residues. J lost 8 bases, V lost 4 bases, and 14 bases had no gene match. The DNA of the CDR3 is TGTGCCAGCAGCTCCGCCGGGACAGGGATTGCGAGCGGCTACACCTTC. Amino acids: CASSSAGTGIASGYTF.

This chain joins TRBV7-9 and TRBJ1-4; 7 bases fit TRBD1. This CDR3 spans 15 amino acids. Trimming took 6 bases from V and 0 from J; bases not matched to a gene: 4. CDR1 and CDR2 (germline): SEHNR, FQNEAQ (reference sequence). The CDR3 loop is CASRRRGPTNEKLFF. The CDR3 region has the DNA TGTGCCAGCAGACGAAGGGGGCCAACTAATGAAAAACTGTTTTTT. Based on the CDR3 plus reference TRBV7-9 and TRBJ1-4, the full variable domain is DTGVSQNPRHKITKRGQNVTFRCDPISEHNRLYWYRQTLGQGPEFLTYFQNEAQLEKSRLLSDRFSAERPKGSFSTLEIQRTEQGDSAMYLCASRRRGPTNEKLFFGSGTQLSVL.

This chain joins TRBV30 and TRBJ1-1; 8 bases fit TRBD1. CDR3 size: 19 residues. The ends lost 4 bases at V and 1 base at J; junction bases unmatched: 20. The germline gives CDR1 GTSNPN, CDR2 SVGIG (reference sequence). As DNA, the CDR3 is TGTGCCTGGACCCGGGACAGGATCAACGCTCGTGTATCGAACACTGAAGCTTTCTTT. Encoded protein: CAWTRDRINARVSNTEAFF.

The genes are TRBV13 and TRBJ2-1; tentative D call: TRBD2 (6 bases). This CDR3 region has 13 residues. Trimming took off 3 bases at V and 9 bases at J, with 12 bases between the two ends. Germline V gene sequence: CDR1 PRHDT, CDR2 FYEKMQ (reference sequence). CDR3: CASSFMGRGEQFF. The CDR3 DNA reads as TGTGCCAGCAGCTTTATGGGGCGGGGTGAGCAGTTCTTC.

This clone appeared once. The CDR3 protein is CASSIAGRRNEKLFF. The CDR3 bases are TGTGCCAGTAGTATTGCAGGAAGGAGGAATGAAAAACTGTTTTTT. The rearrangement joins TRBV19 to TRBJ1-4; D gene unclear. Germline V gene lookup returns CDR1 LNHDA and CDR2 SQIVND (reference sequence). The germline V and J ends were trimmed by 3 bases and 5 bases, with 13 bases remaining between them. The CDR3 runs 15 residues.

The chain recombines TRBV9 with TRBJ1-2, with D unclear. CDR3 size: 14 residues. CDR1 and CDR2 (germline): SGDLS, YYNGEE. V gave up 0 bases and J gave up 2 bases, with 8 bases separating them. The DNA for the CDR3 is TGTGCCAGCAGCGTAGCTTCGGAGAACTATGGCTACACCTTC. It specifies CASSVASENYGYTF.

Note on this clone: The same CDR3 arises from other DNA sequences in this sample as well. This chain connects TRBV5-6 to TRBJ2-7; 9 bases fit TRBD1. Germline-derived CDR1 and CDR2 are SGHDT and YYEEEE. The CDR3 loop spans 14 amino acids. The trim removed 0 bases at V and 3 bases at J, leaving 1 base unmatched. DNA of the CDR3: TGTGCCAGCAGCTTGGACAGGGGGCGCTACGAGCAGTACTTC. This translates into CASSLDRGRYEQYF.

The V gene is TRBV2, the J gene TRBJ1-2; 8 nucleotides match TRBD1. The ends lost 1 base at V and 7 bases at J; junction bases unmatched: 17. Germline V lookup: CDR1 SNHLY, CDR2 FYNNEI. The CDR3 consists of 18 residues. CDR3 sequence reads: CASSEVLGQGATIFGYTF. CDR3 nucleotide sequence: TGTGCCAGCAGTGAAGTTTTGGGGCAGGGGGCTACAATTTTTGGCTACACCTTC.

The rearrangement joins TRBV6-4 to TRBJ2-1; TRBD2 matches 12 bases. The germline CDR1 and CDR2 sequences are MRHNA and SNTAGT. The CDR3 is 16 residues long. J was trimmed by 1 base and V by 2 bases; bases with no gene match: 0. The chain's CDR3 is CASSDLAGGSYNEQFF. CDR3 DNA: TGTGCCAGCAGTGACCTAGCGGGAGGGTCCTACAATGAGCAGTTCTTC.

V gene TRBV27 combines with J gene TRBJ2-3, with D maybe TRBD2 (6 bases). Germline values: CDR1 MNHEY, CDR2 SMNVEV (reference sequence). The V end was cut by 6 bases, the J end by 5 bases, with 18 bases between. CDR3 length equals 15 residues. The CDR3 DNA sequence: TGTGCCAGCAGGACTAGTTGGGGCCCCGGAGATACGCAGTATTTT. Its protein is CASRTSWGPGDTQYF.

The sample holds a few counts of this clone. The chain joins TRBV28 to TRBJ1-2; 8 positions agree with TRBD1. CDR3 length: 14 residues. Germline-derived CDR1 and CDR2 are MDHEN and SYDVKM. Trimming took 6 bases from V and 2 from J; bases not matched to a gene: 5. CDR3 bases: TGTGCCAGCAGCTCCACAGGGGGGAACTATGGCTACACCTTC. Its translation: CASSSTGGNYGYTF.

J is TRBJ1-6 and V is TRBV30, with TRBD1 as a possible D gene (6 bases). Deletions cut 0 bases from V and 7 bases from J, with 19 bases between. CDR3 size: 17 residues. CDR1 and CDR2 from the germline V gene are GTSNPN and SVGIG (reference sequence). CDR3 nucleotides: TGTGCCTGGAGTGTATCTCGCACAGGGTTTCCGAATTCACCCCTCCACTTT. Residues: CAWSVSRTGFPNSPLHF.

The chain is built from TRBV28 and TRBJ2-7; 9 bases fit TRBD1. V shed 5 bases, J shed 4 bases, and the junction held 9 bases outside the gene matches. The CDR3 covers 15 residues. Germline V gene data show CDR1 as MDHEN and CDR2 as SYDVKM. The CDR3 DNA follows: TGTGCCAGCAGTCCCCTCGGACAGGGGACATACGAGCAGTACTTC. Translated: CASSPLGQGTYEQYF.

CDR3 residues: CASSQDRGVNTEAFF. CDR3 DNA: TGCGCCAGCAGCCAAGACAGGGGGGTGAACACTGAAGCTTTCTTT. The rearrangement links TRBV4-1 to TRBJ1-1; 7 nucleotides align to TRBD1. Germline V CDR1 and CDR2: MGHRA, YSYEKL. This CDR3 comprises 15 residues. Unmatched junction bases numbered 1, after V lost 0 bases and J lost 0 bases.

V gene TRBV10-3 combines with J gene TRBJ2-2; TRBD2 agrees at 10 bases. Trimming took 5 bases from V and 3 from J; bases not matched to a gene: 6. Germline lookup yields CDR1 ENHRY and CDR2 SYGVKD. The CDR3 totals 16 residues. CDR3 region: CAISLASGRDTGELFF. In nucleotides, the CDR3 is TGTGCCATCAGTTTAGCTAGCGGGAGAGACACCGGGGAGCTGTTTTTT.

This chain links TRBV5-6 with TRBJ1-1, with a weak D call TRBD1 (6 bases). The V gene's germline CDR1 is SGHDT and CDR2 YYEEEE. The CDR3 has 13 residues. The V end was cut by 4 bases, the J end by 1 base, with 8 bases between. The CDR3 DNA reads as TGTGCCAGCAGCCAGGGGAGGAACACTGAAGCTTTCTTT. Translating it yields CASSQGRNTEAFF.

The rearrangement joins TRBV5-1 to TRBJ1-4; TRBD1 matches 7 bases. From germline, CDR1 is SGHRS and CDR2 YFSETQ. Trimming took 4 bases from V and 8 from J; bases not matched to a gene: 8. This CDR3 is 14 amino acids long. The CDR3 sequence: CASSPDQGGEKLFF. The DNA for the CDR3 is TGCGCCAGCAGCCCGGATCAGGGGGGAGAAAAACTGTTTTTT.

The CDR3 is CASNRLEVNEQYF. CDR3 DNA: TGTGCCAGCAATCGACTAGAAGTAAACGAGCAGTACTTC. This sequence joins TRBV28 and TRBJ2-7, with D possibly matching TRBD2 (6 bases). The CDR3 consists of 13 residues. CDR1 and CDR2 from the germline V gene are MDHEN and SYDVKM. Trimming removed 7 bases at V and 5 bases at J, with 15 bases between. The full variable domain, with the rest looked up from reference TRBV28 and TRBJ2-7, is DVKVTQSSRYLVKRTGEKVFLECVQDMDHENMFWYRQDPGLGLRLIYFSYDVKMKEKGDIPEGYSVSREKKERFSLILESASTNQTSMYLCASNRLEVNEQYFGPGTRLTVT.

The chain employs TRBV27 and TRBJ1-6; TRBD1 agrees at 7 bases. CDR1 and CDR2 (germline): MNHEY, SMNVEV (reference sequence). Unmatched junction bases numbered 10, after V lost 7 bases and J lost 7 bases. The CDR3 length is 15 residues. The CDR3 DNA reads TGTGCCAGCACCGGTGGGCAGGGGGGAAATTCACCCCTCCACTTT. This encodes CASTGGQGGNSPLHF.

The J gene is TRBJ1-1, the V gene TRBV19, with D uncertain. Germline V CDR1 and CDR2: LNHDA, SQIVND (reference sequence). The CDR3 consists of 14 residues. V shed 1 base and J shed 1 base, with 7 bases lying between them. The CDR3 DNA follows: TGTGCCAGTAGTATAGCGACACAGAACACTGAAGCTTTCTTT. This encodes CASSIATQNTEAFF.

This chain connects TRBV7-9 to TRBJ1-5, with D possibly being TRBD1 (5 bases). CDR3 length: 14 residues. The germline V and J ends were trimmed by 5 bases and 0 bases, with 8 bases remaining between them. CDR1 and CDR2 (germline): SEHNR, FQNEAQ (reference sequence). The CDR3 bases are TGTGCCAGCAGCCCGACAGATAGCAATCAGCCCCAGCATTTT. Translating it yields CASSPTDSNQPQHF.

The sample holds one count of this clone. The chain couples TRBV5-1 to TRBJ2-3, with D possibly being TRBD2 (7 bases). The V end lost 2 bases, the J end lost 0 bases, and 13 bases lay between the germline ends. This CDR3 contains 16 residues. Germline V gene lookup returns CDR1 SGHRS and CDR2 YFSETQ. For the CDR3, the DNA is TGCGCCAGCAGCTTATCCGGGGGGCGTAGCACAGATACGCAGTATTTT. Protein product: CASSLSGGRSTDTQYF.